The clone carrying this T cell receptor (beta chain) was seen repeatedly, ten times or more. What it binds is not known. The authors made TCR beta libraries by quantitative 5'-RACE with molecular barcodes. TCRdb fed the 5' RACE reads into MiXCR, producing one record per CDR3 protein. The sample consists of 500,000 or so distinct CDR3 sequences, approximately 5.3% of them appearing once. The CDR3 extends over 17 amino acids. V lost 0 bases and J lost 1; bases outside the gene matches: 7. The germline CDR1 and CDR2 sequences are KGHSH and LQKENI. The data were obtained in a study of CD8 T cells in ankylosing spondylitis. Study-wide results and limits: Some motif variants had been reported before (in reactive arthritis synovial fluid and blood). Ankylosing spondylitis blood seemed to carry a telltale TCR beta motif made of fewer than 10 highly homologous variants. Disease-linked clones displayed a CD8+ phenotype and appeared relatively rarely in peripheral blood.

Sequencing was done on a sample of blood, either unsorted or a sorted T cell fraction (not recorded which). The chain links TRBV18 to TRBJ2-3, with 7 bases fitting TRBD1. The source is a male donor with ankylosing spondylitis. Here the CDR3 reads CASSPPGTAARTDTQYF. In nucleotides, the CDR3 is TGTGCCAGCTCACCACCGGGGACAGCCGCTCGCACAGATACGCAGTATTTT.